This TCR beta chain was captured in a study of read filtering for tumor transcriptome and immune sequencing. The wider study: The cohort had some 17 men and approximately 13 women aged roughly 45 to 90, mean about 66 years.

Molecular barcoded adaptors covering alpha/delta and beta/gamma chains were used on about 0.4 ug RNA. TCRdb itself ran the reads through MiXCR, one entry per CDR3 protein. The data show around 50,000 distinct CDR3 sequences, 20% to 25% seen once. The sample holds a few counts of this clonotype. The clonotype originates from a donor aged 40 or older with multiple myeloma. The sequencing sample was made of a population of CD138-negative cells sorted from bone marrow.

This CDR3 is CASSRLAGGNEQYF. As DNA, the CDR3 is TGTGCCAGCAGCCGACTAGCGGGAGGTAACGAGCAGTACTTC. The J gene is TRBJ2-7, the V gene TRBV7-9; 13 positions match TRBD2. The V gene's germline CDR1 is SEHNR and CDR2 FQNEAQ (reference sequence). This CDR3 is 14 amino acids long. J lost 5 bases, V lost 5 bases, and 3 bases had no gene match. The whole variable domain, remainder taken from reference TRBV7-9 and TRBJ2-7, is DTGVSQNPRHKITKRGQNVTFRCDPISEHNRLYWYRQTLGQGPEFLTYFQNEAQLEKSRLLSDRFSAERPKGSFSTLEIQRTEQGDSAMYLCASSRLAGGNEQYFGPGTRLTVT.